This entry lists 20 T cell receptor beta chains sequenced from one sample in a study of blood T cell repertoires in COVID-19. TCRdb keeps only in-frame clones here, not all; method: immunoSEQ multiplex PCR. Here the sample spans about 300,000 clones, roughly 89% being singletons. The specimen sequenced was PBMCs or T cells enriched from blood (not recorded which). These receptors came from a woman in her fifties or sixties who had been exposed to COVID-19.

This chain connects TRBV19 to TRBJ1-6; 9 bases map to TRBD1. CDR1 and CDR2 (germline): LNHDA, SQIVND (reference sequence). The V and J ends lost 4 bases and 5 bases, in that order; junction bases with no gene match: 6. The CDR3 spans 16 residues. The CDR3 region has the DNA TGTGCCAGTAGTACCCCGGGACAGGGTAATAATTCACCCCTCCACTTT. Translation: CASSTPGQGNNSPLHF. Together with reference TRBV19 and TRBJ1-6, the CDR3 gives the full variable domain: DGGITQSPKYLFRKEGQNVTLSCEQNLNHDAMYWYRQDPGQGLRLIYYSQIVNDFQKGDIAEGYSVSREKKESFPLTVTSAQKNPTAFYLCASSTPGQGNNSPLHFGNGTRLTVT.

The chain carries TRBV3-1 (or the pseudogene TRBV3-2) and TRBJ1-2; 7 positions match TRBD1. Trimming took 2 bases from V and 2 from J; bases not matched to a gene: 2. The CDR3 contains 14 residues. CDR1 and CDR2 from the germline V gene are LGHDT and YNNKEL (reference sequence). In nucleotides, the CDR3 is TGTGCCAGCAGCCAATCGGACAGGAACTATGGCTACACCTTC. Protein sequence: CASSQSDRNYGYTF.

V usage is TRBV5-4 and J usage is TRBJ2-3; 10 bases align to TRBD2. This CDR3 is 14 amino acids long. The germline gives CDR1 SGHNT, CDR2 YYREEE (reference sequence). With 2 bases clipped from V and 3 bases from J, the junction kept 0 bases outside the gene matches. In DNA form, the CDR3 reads TGTGCCAGCAGCTTACTAGCGGGGACAGATACGCAGTATTTT. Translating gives CASSLLAGTDTQYF.

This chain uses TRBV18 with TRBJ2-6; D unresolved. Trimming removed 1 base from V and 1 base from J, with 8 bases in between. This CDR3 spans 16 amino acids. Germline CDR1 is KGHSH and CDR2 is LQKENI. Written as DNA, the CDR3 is TGTGCCAGCTCACCACTTACGGGTTCTGGGGCCAACGTCCTGACTTTC. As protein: CASSPLTGSGANVLTF.

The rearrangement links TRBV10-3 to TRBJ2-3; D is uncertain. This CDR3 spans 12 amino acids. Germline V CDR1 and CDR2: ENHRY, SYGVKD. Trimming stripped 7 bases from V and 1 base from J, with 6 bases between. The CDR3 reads CAIKAGTDTQYF. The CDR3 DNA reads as TGTGCCATCAAGGCGGGCACAGATACGCAGTATTTT.

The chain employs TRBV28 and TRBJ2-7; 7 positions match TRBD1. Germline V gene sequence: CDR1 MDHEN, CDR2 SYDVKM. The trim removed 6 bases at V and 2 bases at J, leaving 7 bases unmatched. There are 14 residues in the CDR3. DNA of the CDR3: TGTGCCAGCAGACGGACAGGTGGGGCCTACGAGCAGTACTTC. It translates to CASRRTGGAYEQYF. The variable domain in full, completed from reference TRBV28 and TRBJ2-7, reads DVKVTQSSRYLVKRTGEKVFLECVQDMDHENMFWYRQDPGLGLRLIYFSYDVKMKEKGDIPEGYSVSREKKERFSLILESASTNQTSMYLCASRRTGGAYEQYFGPGTRLTVT.

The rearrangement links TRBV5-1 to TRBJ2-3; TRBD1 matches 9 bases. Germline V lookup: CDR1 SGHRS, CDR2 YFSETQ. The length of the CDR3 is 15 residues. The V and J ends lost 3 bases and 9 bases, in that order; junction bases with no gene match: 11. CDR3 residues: CASSSKEDRGATQYF. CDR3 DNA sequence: TGCGCCAGCAGCTCAAAAGAAGACAGGGGGGCCACGCAGTATTTT.

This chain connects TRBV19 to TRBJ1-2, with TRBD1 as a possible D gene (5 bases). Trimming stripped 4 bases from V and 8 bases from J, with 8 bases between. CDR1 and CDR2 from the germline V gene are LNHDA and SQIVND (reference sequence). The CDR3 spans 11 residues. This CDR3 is CASSKRTGYTF. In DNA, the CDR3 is TGTGCCAGTAGTAAACGGACAGGCTACACCTTC.

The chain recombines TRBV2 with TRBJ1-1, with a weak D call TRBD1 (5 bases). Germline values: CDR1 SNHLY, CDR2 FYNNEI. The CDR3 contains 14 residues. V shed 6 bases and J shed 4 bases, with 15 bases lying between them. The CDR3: CASREQERGTEAFF. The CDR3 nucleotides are TGTGCCAGCAGGGAACAGGAAAGGGGCACTGAAGCTTTCTTT.

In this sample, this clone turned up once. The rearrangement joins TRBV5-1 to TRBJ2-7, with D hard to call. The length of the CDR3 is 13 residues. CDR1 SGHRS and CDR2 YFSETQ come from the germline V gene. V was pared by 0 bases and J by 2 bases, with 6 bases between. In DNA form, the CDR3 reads TGCGCCAGCAGCTTGGCCATAGCCTACGAGCAGTACTTC. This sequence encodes CASSLAIAYEQYF. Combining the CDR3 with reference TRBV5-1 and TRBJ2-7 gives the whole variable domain KAGVTQTPRYLIKTRGQQVTLSCSPISGHRSVSWYQQTPGQGLQFLFEYFSETQRNKGNFPGRFSGRQFSNSRSEMNVSTLELGDSALYLCASSLAIAYEQYFGPGTRLTVT.

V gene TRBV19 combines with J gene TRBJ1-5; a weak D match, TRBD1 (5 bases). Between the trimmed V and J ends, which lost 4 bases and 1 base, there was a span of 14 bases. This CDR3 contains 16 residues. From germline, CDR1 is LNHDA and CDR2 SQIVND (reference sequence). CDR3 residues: CASSRRGRESNQPQHF. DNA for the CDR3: TGTGCCAGTAGTAGGCGGGGACGAGAGAGCAATCAGCCCCAGCATTTT.

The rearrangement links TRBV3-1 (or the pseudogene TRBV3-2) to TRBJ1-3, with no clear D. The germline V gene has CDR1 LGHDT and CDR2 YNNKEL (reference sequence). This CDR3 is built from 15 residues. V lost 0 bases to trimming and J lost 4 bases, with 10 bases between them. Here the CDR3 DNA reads TGTGCCAGCAGCCAAGATACAAGTCCAGGAAACACCATATATTTT. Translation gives CASSQDTSPGNTIYF.

The CDR3 here is CASSEVPGQGLRGYTF. CDR3 bases: TGTGCCAGCAGTGAAGTACCGGGACAGGGTTTGCGTGGCTACACCTTC. The chain carries TRBV6-1 and TRBJ1-2; the match to TRBD1 covers 9 bases. The germline gives CDR1 MNHNS, CDR2 SASEGT. The CDR3 runs to 16 residues. Trimming removed 1 base from V and 7 bases from J; junction bases left unmatched: 10.

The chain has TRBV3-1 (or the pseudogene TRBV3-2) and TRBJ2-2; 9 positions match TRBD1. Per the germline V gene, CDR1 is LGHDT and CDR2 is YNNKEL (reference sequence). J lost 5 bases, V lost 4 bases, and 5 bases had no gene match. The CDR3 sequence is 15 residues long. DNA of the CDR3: TGTGCCAGCAGCCCCCGGGACAGGGCAACCGGGGAGCTGTTTTTT. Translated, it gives CASSPRDRATGELFF.

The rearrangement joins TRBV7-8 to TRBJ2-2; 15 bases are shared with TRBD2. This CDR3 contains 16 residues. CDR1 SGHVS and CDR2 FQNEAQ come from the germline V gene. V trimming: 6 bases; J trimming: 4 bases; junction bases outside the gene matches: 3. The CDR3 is CASRRTSGGGTGELFF. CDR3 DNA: TGTGCCAGCAGACGGACTAGCGGGGGGGGCACCGGGGAGCTGTTTTTT.

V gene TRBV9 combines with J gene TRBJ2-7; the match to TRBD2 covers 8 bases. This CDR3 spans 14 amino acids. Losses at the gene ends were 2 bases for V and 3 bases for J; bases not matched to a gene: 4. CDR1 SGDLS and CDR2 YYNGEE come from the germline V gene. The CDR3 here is CASSVSGGSYEQYF. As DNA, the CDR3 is TGTGCCAGCAGCGTGAGCGGGGGTAGCTACGAGCAGTACTTC. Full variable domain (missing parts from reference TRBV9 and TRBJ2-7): DSGVTQTPKHLITATGQRVTLRCSPRSGDLSVYWYQQSLDQGLQFLIQYYNGEERAKGNILERFSAQQFPDLHSELNLSSLELGDSALYFCASSVSGGSYEQYFGPGTRLTVT.

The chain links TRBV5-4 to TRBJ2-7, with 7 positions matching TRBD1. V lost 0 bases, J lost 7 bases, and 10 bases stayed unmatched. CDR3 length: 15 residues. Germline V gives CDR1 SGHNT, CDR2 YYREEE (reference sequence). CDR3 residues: CASSLVGTDLLEQYF. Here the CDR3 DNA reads TGTGCCAGCAGCTTGGTTGGGACAGACCTGCTTGAGCAGTACTTC.

The CDR3 region has the DNA TGCGCCAGCAGCTTGGGAAGCAGCGGGGCCAGCGAGCAGTACTTC. It specifies CASSLGSSGASEQYF. The V gene is TRBV5-1, the J gene TRBJ2-7, with TRBD2 matching over 7 bases. This CDR3 contains 15 residues. V was pared by 0 bases and J by 6 bases, with 9 bases of the junction left unmatched. Germline V gives CDR1 SGHRS, CDR2 YFSETQ. Supplemented by reference TRBV5-1 and TRBJ2-7, the full variable domain reads KAGVTQTPRYLIKTRGQQVTLSCSPISGHRSVSWYQQTPGQGLQFLFEYFSETQRNKGNFPGRFSGRQFSNSRSEMNVSTLELGDSALYLCASSLGSSGASEQYFGPGTRLTVT.

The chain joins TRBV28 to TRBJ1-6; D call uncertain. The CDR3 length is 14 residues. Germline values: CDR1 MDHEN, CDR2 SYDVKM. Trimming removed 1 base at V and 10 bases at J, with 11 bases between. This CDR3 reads CASSLSLDISPLHF. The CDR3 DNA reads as TGTGCCAGCAGTTTATCCCTAGATATCTCACCCCTCCACTTT.

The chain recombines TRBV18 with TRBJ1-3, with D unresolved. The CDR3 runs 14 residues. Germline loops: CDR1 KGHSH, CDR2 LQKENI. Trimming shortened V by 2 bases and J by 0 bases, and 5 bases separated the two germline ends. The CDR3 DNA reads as TGTGCCAGCTCACCAGAGAGCTCTGGAAACACCATATATTTT. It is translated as CASSPESSGNTIYF.